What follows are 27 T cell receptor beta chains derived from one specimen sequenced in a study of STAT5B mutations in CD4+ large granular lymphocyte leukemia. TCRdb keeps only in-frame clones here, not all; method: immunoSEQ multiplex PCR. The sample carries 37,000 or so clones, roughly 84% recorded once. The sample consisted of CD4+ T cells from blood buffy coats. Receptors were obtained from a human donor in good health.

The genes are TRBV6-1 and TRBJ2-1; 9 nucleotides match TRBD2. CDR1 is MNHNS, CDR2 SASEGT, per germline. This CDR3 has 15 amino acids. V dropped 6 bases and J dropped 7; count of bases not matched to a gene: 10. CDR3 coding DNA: TGTGCCAGCAGGCGCGCGGGGGGGGAGGGGAATGAGCAGTTCTTC. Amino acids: CASRRAGGEGNEQFF.

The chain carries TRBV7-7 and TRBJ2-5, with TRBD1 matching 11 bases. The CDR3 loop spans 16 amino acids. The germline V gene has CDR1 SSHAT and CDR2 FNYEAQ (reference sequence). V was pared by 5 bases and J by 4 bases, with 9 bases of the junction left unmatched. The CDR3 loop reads CASSPGAGQGAETQYF. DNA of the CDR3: TGTGCCAGCAGCCCCGGCGCAGGACAGGGGGCAGAGACCCAGTACTTC.

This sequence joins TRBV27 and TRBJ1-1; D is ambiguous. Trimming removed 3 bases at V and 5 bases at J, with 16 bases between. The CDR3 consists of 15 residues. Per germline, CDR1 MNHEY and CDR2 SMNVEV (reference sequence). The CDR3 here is CASSFGGHRGTEAFF. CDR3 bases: TGTGCCAGCAGTTTTGGAGGGCACCGTGGGACTGAAGCTTTCTTT.

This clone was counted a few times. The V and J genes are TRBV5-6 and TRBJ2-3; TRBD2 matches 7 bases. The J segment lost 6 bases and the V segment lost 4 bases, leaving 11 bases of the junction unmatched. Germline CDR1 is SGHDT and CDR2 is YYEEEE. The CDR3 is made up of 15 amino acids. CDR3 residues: CASSPGSGSGDTQYF. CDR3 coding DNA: TGTGCCAGCAGCCCCGGGAGTGGTAGCGGGGATACGCAGTATTTT.

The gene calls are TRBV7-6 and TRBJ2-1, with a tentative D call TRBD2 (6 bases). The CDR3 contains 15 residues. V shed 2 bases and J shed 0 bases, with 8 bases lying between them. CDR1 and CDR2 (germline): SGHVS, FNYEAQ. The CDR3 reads CASSLNGGSYNEQFF. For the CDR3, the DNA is TGTGCCAGCAGCTTAAACGGGGGCTCCTACAATGAGCAGTTCTTC.

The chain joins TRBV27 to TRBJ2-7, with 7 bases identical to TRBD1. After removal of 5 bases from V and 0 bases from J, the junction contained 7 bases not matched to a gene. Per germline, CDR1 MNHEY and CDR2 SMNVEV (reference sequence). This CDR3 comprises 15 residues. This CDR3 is CASSPRTGSSYEQYF. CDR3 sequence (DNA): TGTGCCAGCAGTCCGAGGACAGGAAGCTCCTACGAGCAGTACTTC.

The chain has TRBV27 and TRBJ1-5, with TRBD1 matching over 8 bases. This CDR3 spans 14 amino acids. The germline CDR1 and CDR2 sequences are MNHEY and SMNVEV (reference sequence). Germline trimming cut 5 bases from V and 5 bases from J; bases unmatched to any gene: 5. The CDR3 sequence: CASSPQGVYQPQHF. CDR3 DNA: TGTGCCAGCAGTCCACAGGGGGTTTATCAGCCCCAGCATTTT.

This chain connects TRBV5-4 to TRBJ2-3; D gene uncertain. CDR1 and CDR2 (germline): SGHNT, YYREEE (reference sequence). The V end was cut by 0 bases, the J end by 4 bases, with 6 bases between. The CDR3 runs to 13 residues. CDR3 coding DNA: TGTGCCAGCAGCTTGGAGAATTCAGATACGCAGTATTTT. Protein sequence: CASSLENSDTQYF.

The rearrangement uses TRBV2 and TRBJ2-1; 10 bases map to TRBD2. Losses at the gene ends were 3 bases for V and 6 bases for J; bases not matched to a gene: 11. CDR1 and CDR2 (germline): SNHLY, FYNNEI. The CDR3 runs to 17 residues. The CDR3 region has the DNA TGTGCCAGCAGTGAGGATCCTAGCGGGAGTATCGTCAATGAGCAGTTCTTC. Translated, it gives CASSEDPSGSIVNEQFF.

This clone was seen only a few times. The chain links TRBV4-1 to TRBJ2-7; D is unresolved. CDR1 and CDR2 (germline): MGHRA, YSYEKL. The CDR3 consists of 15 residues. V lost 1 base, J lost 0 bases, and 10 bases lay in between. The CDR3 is CASSQGPGSSYEQYF. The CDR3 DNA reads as TGCGCCAGCAGCCAAGGGCCAGGCAGCTCCTACGAGCAGTACTTC.

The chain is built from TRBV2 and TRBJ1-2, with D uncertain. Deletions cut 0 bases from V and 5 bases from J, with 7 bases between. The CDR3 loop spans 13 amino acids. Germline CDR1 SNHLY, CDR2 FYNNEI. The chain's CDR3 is CASSEALAYGYTF. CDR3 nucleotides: TGTGCCAGCAGTGAAGCTCTAGCGTATGGCTACACCTTC.

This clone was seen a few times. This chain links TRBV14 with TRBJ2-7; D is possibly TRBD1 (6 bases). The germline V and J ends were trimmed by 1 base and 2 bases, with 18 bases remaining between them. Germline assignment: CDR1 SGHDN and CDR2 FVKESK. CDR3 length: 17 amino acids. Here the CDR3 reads CASSQALGTGSAYEQYF. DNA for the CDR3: TGTGCCAGCAGCCAAGCGTTGGGAACAGGGTCCGCCTACGAGCAGTACTTC.

CDR3 bases: TGTGCCAGCAGCCTCGTAGGACAAATGAACACTGAAGCTTTCTTT. Translating gives CASSLVGQMNTEAFF. The chain combines TRBV7-3 with TRBJ1-1; D is perhaps TRBD1 (5 bases). CDR3 length equals 15 residues. In germline, CDR1 is SGHTA, CDR2 FQGTGA. V was trimmed by 5 bases and J by 0 bases, leaving 13 bases between them.

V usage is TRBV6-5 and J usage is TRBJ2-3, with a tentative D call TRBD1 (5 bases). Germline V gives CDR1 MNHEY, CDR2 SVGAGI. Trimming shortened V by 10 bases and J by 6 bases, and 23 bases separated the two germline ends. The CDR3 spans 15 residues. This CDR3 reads CATSRTANPGDTQYF. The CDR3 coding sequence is TGTGCCACCTCGCGCACGGCAAATCCAGGGGATACGCAGTATTTT.

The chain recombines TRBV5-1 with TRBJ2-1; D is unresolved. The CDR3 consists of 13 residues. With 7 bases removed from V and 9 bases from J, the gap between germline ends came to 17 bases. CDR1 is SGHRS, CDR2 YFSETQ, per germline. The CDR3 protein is CASRYVGRPEQFF. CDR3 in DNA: TGCGCCAGCCGATACGTCGGACGTCCTGAGCAGTTCTTC.

The CDR3 DNA reads as TGTGCCTGGAGCCACAAAGGGAGAACTAATGAAAAACTGTTTTTT. Amino acid sequence: CAWSHKGRTNEKLFF. The chain carries TRBV30 and TRBJ1-4; D remains ambiguous. This CDR3 comprises 15 residues. The V end was cut by 3 bases, the J end by 1 base, with 12 bases between. Germline CDR1 is GTSNPN and CDR2 is SVGIG (reference sequence).

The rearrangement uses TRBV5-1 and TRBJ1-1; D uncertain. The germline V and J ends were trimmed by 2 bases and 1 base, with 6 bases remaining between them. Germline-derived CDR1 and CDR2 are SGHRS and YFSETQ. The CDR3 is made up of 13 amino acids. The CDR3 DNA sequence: TGCGCCAGCAGCTTTGTCGGGAACACTGAAGCTTTCTTT. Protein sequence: CASSFVGNTEAFF.

The CDR3 DNA reads as TGCGCCAGCAGCTCGACCGTTCTTTACAATCAGCCCCAGCATTTT. This sequence encodes CASSSTVLYNQPQHF. The chain carries TRBV10-2 and TRBJ1-5, with D uncertain. Germline V gene lookup returns CDR1 WSHSY and CDR2 SAAADI. The length of the CDR3 is 15 residues. V shed 6 bases and J shed 3 bases, with 15 bases lying between them.

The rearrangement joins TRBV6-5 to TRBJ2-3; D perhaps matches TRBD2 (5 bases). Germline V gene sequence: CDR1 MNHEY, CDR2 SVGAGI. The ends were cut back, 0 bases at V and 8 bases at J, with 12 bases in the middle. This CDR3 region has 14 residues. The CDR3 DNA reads TGTGCCAGCAGTTACTCGAATGCCGGGGTTACGCAGTATTTT. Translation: CASSYSNAGVTQYF.

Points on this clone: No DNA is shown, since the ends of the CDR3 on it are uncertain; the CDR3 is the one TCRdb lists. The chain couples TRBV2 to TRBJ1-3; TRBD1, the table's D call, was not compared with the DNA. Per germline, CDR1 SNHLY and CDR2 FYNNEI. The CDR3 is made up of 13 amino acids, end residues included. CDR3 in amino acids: CASILDTGNTIYF.

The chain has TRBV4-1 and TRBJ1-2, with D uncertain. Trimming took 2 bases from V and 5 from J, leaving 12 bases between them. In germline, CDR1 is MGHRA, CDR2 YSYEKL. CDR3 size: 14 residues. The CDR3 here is CASSQLTQRYGYTF. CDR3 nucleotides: TGCGCCAGCAGCCAACTAACACAGCGTTATGGCTACACCTTC.

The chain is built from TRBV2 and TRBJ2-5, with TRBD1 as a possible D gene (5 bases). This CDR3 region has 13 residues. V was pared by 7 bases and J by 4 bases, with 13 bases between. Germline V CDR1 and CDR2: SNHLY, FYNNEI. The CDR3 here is CASKAGPRETQYF. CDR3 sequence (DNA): TGTGCCAGCAAGGCAGGGCCTCGAGAGACCCAGTACTTC.

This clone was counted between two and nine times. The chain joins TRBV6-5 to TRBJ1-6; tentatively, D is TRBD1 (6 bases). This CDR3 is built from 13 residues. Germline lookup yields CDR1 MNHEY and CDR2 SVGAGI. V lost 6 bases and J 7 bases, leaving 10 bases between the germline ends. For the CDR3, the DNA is TGTGCCAGCAGGACAACAGGGAATTCACCCCTCCACTTT. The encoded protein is CASRTTGNSPLHF.

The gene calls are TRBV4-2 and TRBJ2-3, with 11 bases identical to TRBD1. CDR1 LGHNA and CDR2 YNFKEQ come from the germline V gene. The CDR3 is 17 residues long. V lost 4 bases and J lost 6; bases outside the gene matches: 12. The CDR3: CASSPLPGTGGSDTQYF. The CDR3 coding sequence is TGTGCCAGCAGCCCCCTCCCCGGGACAGGGGGATCGGATACGCAGTATTTT.

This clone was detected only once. In DNA, the CDR3 is TGTGCCAGTAGTATGGCTTCCTCTGGAAACACCATATATTTT. Translating gives CASSMASSGNTIYF. The chain has TRBV19 and TRBJ1-3; the D is unclear. Germline V gene sequence: CDR1 LNHDA, CDR2 SQIVND (reference sequence). The CDR3 runs 14 residues. Trimming pared 3 bases from V and 0 bases from J, leaving 6 bases between.

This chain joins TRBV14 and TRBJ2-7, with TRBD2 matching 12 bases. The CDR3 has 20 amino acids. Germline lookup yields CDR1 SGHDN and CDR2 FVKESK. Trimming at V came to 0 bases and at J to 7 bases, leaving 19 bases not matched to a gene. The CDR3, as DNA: TGTGCCAGCAGCCAAGACCTACTAGCGGGGGGCTTCCCCACTACGTGGGAGCAGTACTTC. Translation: CASSQDLLAGGFPTTWEQYF. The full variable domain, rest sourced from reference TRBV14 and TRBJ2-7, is EAGVTQFPSHSVIEKGQTVTLRCDPISGHDNLYWYRRVMGKEIKFLLHFVKESKQDESGMPNNRFLAERTGGTYSTLKVQPAELEDSGVYFCASSQDLLAGGFPTTWEQYFGPGTRLTVT.

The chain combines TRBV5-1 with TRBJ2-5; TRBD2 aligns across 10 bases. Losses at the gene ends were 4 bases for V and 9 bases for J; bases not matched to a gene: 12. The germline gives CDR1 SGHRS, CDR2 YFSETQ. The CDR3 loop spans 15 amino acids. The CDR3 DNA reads TGCGCCAGCAGCCCTGGGACTAGCGACGGAATGGCCCAGTACTTC. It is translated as CASSPGTSDGMAQYF.